This T cell receptor (beta chain) was retrieved from a study of OX40 agonist ivuxolimab in advanced cancers. In the study overall: Patients received ivuxolimab, an agonistic anti-OX40 (CD134) antibody. Notes on the study in general: Both blood CD4+ and CD8+ T cells showed clonal growth by week 6 at 0.1 to 3.0 mg/kg.

This CDR3 is built from 14 residues. V gave up 1 base and J gave up 2 bases; unmatched junction bases: 2. Germline CDR1 reads SEHNR; CDR2 reads FQNEAQ (reference sequence). Assay used: immunoSEQ multiplex PCR; TCRdb lists only in-frame clones, some missing. Here the sample spans roughly 90,000 clones, roughly 90% being singletons. This clone was observed a handful of times. Its specificity is not known. Sample: CD4+ or CD8+ T cells sorted from blood, taken in a trial of the OX40 agonist ivuxolimab. The clonotype was recovered from an adult with an advanced solid tumor such as melanoma, head and neck, liver or kidney cancer. This chain links TRBV7-9 with TRBJ2-7, with 7 bases fitting TRBD2. The CDR3 DNA reads as TGTGCCAGCAGCTTAGATGGGAGGGCCTACGAGCAGTACTTC. This translates into CASSLDGRAYEQYF. Filled out from reference TRBV7-9 and TRBJ2-7, the complete variable domain reads DTGVSQNPRHKITKRGQNVTFRCDPISEHNRLYWYRQTLGQGPEFLTYFQNEAQLEKSRLLSDRFSAERPKGSFSTLEIQRTEQGDSAMYLCASSLDGRAYEQYFGPGTRLTVT.